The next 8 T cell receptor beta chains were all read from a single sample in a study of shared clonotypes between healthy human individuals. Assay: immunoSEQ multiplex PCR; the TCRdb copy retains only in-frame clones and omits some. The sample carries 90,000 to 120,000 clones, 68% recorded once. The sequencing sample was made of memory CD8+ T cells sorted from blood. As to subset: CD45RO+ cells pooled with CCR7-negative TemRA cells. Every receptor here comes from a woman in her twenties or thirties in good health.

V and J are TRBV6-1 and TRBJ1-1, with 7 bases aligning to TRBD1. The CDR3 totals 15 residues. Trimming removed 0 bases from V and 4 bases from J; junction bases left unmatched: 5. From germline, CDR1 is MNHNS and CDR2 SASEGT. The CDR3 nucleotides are TGTGCCAGCAGTGAAGCGACAGGGAGCGTCACTGAAGCTTTCTTT. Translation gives CASSEATGSVTEAFF.

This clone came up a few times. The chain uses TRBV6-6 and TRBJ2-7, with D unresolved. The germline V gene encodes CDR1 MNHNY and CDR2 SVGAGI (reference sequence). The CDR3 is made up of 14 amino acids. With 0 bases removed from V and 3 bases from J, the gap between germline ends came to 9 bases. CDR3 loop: CASSYSKINYEQYF. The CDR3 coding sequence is TGTGCCAGCAGTTACTCGAAGATAAACTACGAGCAGTACTTC.

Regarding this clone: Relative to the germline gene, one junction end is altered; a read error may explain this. The chain's CDR3 is CASSPWTSEIF. In DNA form, the CDR3 reads TGTGCCAGCAGTCCCTGGACTAGCGAGATCTTC. V gene TRBV5-8 combines with J gene TRBJ2-1; 9 positions match TRBD2. Per germline, CDR1 SGHTS and CDR2 YDEGEE. The CDR3 loop spans 11 amino acids.

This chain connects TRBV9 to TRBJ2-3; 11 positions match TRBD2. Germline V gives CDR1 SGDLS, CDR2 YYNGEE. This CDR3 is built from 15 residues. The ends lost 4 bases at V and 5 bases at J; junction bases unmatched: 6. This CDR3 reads CASSQTGTSGDTQYF. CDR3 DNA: TGTGCCAGCAGCCAGACCGGGACTAGCGGAGATACGCAGTATTTT.

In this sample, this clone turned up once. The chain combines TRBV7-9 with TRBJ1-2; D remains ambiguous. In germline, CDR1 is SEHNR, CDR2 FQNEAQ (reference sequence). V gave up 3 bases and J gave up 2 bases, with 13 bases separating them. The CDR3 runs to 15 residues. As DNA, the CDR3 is TGTGCCAGCAGCTTGGAATATCCGGGGAACTATGGCTACACCTTC. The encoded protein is CASSLEYPGNYGYTF.

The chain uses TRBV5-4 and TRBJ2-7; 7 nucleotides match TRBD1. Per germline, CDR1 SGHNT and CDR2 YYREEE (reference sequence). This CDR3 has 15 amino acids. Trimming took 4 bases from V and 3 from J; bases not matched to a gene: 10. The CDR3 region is CASSLGTVTYYEQYF. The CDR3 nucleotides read TGTGCCAGCAGCCTAGGGACAGTAACCTACTACGAGCAGTACTTC.

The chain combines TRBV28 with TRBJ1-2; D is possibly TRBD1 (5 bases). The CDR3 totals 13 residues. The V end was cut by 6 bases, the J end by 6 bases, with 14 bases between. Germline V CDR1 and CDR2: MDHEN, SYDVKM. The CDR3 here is CASSLRGLDGYTF. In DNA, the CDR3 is TGTGCCAGCAGCCTGCGGGGGTTGGATGGCTACACCTTC.

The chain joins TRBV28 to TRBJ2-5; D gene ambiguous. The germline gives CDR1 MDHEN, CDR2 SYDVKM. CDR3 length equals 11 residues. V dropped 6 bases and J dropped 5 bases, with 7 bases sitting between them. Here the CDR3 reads CASRTPETQYF. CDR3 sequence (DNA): TGTGCCAGCAGGACACCGGAGACCCAGTACTTC.